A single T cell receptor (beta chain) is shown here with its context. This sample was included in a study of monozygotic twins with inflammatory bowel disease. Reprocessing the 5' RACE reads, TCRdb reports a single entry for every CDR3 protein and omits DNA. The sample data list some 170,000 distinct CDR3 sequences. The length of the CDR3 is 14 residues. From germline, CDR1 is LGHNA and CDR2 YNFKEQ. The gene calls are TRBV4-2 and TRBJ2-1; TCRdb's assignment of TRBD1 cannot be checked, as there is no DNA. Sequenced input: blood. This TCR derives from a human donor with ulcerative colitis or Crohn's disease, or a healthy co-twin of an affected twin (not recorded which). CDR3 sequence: CASRQAGGYNEQFF.